The clone carrying this T cell receptor (beta chain) showed up just a few times. Its antigen is still unknown. The sample originates from a study of CD8+CD57+ T cells in acquired aplastic anemia. Whole-study findings and limits: Twenty-nine sequences, all CD8+ CDR3, were shared between patients and controls.

Germline V gene data show CDR1 as LGHNT and CDR2 as FRNRAP. The CDR3 is 15 amino acids. J lost 2 bases, V lost 5 bases, and 8 bases had no gene match. The sequenced patients had an expansion of CD8+CD57+ cells seen by flow cytometry. As a group, the patients uniformly had severe acquired aplastic anemia. CDR3 and TCR beta VDJ profiling relied on a genomic DNA template. TCRdb re-called the reads with MiXCR, one entry per CDR3 protein. The sample records about 180,000 distinct CDR3 sequences, roughly 63% being singletons. This chain connects TRBV12-5 to TRBJ1-1, with TRBD1 identical over 7 bases. The sequenced sample consisted of sorted CD4+, CD8+, or CD8+CD57+ T cells (not recorded which) from PBMCs. This TCR was recovered from a human donor with aplastic anemia. Written as DNA, the CDR3 is TGTGCTAGTGGTATAACAGGGGCTTTAAACACTGAAGCTTTCTTT. Its translation: CASGITGALNTEAFF. Full variable domain (missing parts from reference TRBV12-5 and TRBJ1-1): DARVTQTPRHKVTEMGQEVTMRCQPILGHNTVFWYRQTMMQGLELLAYFRNRAPLDDSGMPKDRFSAEMPDATLATLKIQPSEPRDSAVYFCASGITGALNTEAFFGQGTRLTVV.